The clone carrying this T cell receptor beta chain was counted at least ten times. As yet, its antigen is unknown. In total, each donor contributed a single heparinised blood draw that averaged around 100 mL. The CDR3 sequence is 14 residues long. Germline V gene sequence: CDR1 WSHSY, CDR2 SAAADI. Losses at the gene ends were 6 bases for V and 7 bases for J; bases not matched to a gene: 11. The data stem from a study of beta chain features in type 1 diabetes. Study results and limitations: PCR might favor shorter templates, equally in patients and controls. The study found moderately but significantly shorter TCRB CDR3s in all four CD4+ subsets of Type 1 diabetes patients. In these data, an HLA type influence on TCRB rearrangement remained unresolved.

Investigators reverse transcribed all isolated RNA, so they sequenced expressed TCRB transcripts. Profiling relied on immunoSEQ multiplex PCR, and the TCRdb table lists in-frame clones only, not all of them. The sample lists more than 300,000 clones; around 9.7% were seen once. The chain uses TRBV10-2 and TRBJ1-1, with 7 bases aligning to TRBD1. The source material was central memory CD4+ T cells from blood. The receptor comes from a man aged 25 to 45 with type 1 diabetes. The CDR3 DNA sequence: TGCGCCAGCAGACACGGGACAGCTGGAGGTGAAGCTTTCTTT. Residues: CASRHGTAGGEAFF.